This is a list of T cell receptor beta chains from one sample in a study. TCRdb called the 5' RACE reads again in MiXCR, with one record for every CDR3 protein. There are roughly 64,000 distinct CDR3 sequences in the sample; roughly 22% occur only once, and over 2.5% lies in the top ten. The sample was memory CD4+ T cells sorted from a lymph node. The receptors were sampled from a female donor with breast cancer. Each CDR3 is given with its conserved first and last residue. D genes are given only for firm matches. Part of the rows lack a size; the others show once, few, many or a class for expanded clones.

abundance	v_gene	j_gene	d_gene	CDR3nt	CDR3aa
few	TRBV5-1	TRBJ1-1	.	TGCGCCAGCAGCGCTCAAGGCAGATCGAACACTGAAGCTTTCTTT	CASSAQGRSNTEAFF
.	TRBV7-9	TRBJ1-1	.	TGTGCCAGCTTAGTGTACTCCGGGGGGAACACTGAAGCTTTCTTT	CASLVYSGGNTEAFF
few	TRBV20-1	TRBJ2-7	.	TGCAGTGCTAGAGAGGTCACATCCTACGAGCAGTACTTC	CSAREVTSYEQYF
many	TRBV6-5	TRBJ2-3	.	TGTGCCAGCAGTTACTCGATGAGAGGGGATACGCAGTATTTT	CASSYSMRGDTQYF
many	TRBV7-2	TRBJ1-4	.	TGTGCCAGCAACTGGGGCGGATTTAATGAAAAACTGTTTTTT	CASNWGGFNEKLFF
many	TRBV5-1	TRBJ1-1	TRBD1	TGCGCCAGCAGCACCGGGACAGGAACCCTTGCAGCTTTCTTT	CASSTGTGTLAAFF
few	TRBV5-1	TRBJ2-1	.	TGCGCCAGCAGCTTGGACTCGTACAATGAGCAGTTCTTC	CASSLDSYNEQFF
few	TRBV21-1	TRBJ2-7	.	TGTGCCAGCAGCCCCCACTACGAGCAGTACTTC	CASSPHYEQYF
few	TRBV5-1	TRBJ2-1	TRBD1	TGCGCCAGCAGCTTGGGAGGGACAGGGGCCTACAATGAGCAGTTCTTC	CASSLGGTGAYNEQFF
.	TRBV20-1	TRBJ2-1	TRBD1	TGCAGGGCCGGGACGGGACAGGGTACCTACAATGAGCAGTTCTTC	CRAGTGQGTYNEQFF
few	TRBV7-2	TRBJ2-1	.	TGTGCCAGCAGCCCCCCCTCGCGCAATGAGCAGTTCTTC	CASSPPSRNEQFF
few	TRBV28	TRBJ1-4	.	TGTGCCAGTTGTCCTCTGGGATTTGGTGAAAAACTGTTTTTT	CASCPLGFGEKLFF
few	TRBV29-1	TRBJ2-7	TRBD1	TGCAGCGCCGGGACAGGGGGATACTACGAGCAGTACTTC	CSAGTGGYYEQYF
.	TRBV5-1	TRBJ1-2	TRBD1	TGCGCCAGCAGCGACAACCCCGGGACAGGCTATGGCCACACCTTC	CASSDNPGTGYGHTF
few	TRBV15	TRBJ1-6	TRBD1	TGTGCCACCAGCAGAGCCCTCCGGACAGGGGGTAATTCACCCCTCCACTTT	CATSRALRTGGNSPLHF
few	TRBV7-8	TRBJ2-7	TRBD1	TGTGCCAGCAGCCCGTGGGACAGGGATAACGAGCAGTACTTC	CASSPWDRDNEQYF
.	TRBV20-1	TRBJ1-2	.	TGCAGTGCTAGAGTTAACTATGGCTACACCTTC	CSARVNYGYTF
many	TRBV20-1	TRBJ1-1	TRBD1	TGCAGTGCAACAGGACAGGCGGGTAACACTGAAGCTTTCTTT	CSATGQAGNTEAFF
.	TRBV7-6	TRBJ2-1	.	TGTGCCAGCAGCCGCAGCAGGGGGGATGAGCAGTTCTTC	CASSRSRGDEQFF
.	TRBV4-1	TRBJ2-2	.	TGCGCCAGCAGGTTGGGGGCAGGGGGGACCGGGGAGCTGTTTTTT	CASRLGAGGTGELFF
.	TRBV7-9	TRBJ1-2	.	TGTGCCAGCACCAAGGACGGAATTAATGGCTACACCTTC	CASTKDGINGYTF
many	TRBV4-2	TRBJ1-5	.	TGTGCCAGCAGCCAAGAGGGGGGCGGGTTCAATCAGCCCCAGCATTTT	CASSQEGGGFNQPQHF
.	TRBV7-3	TRBJ2-3	.	TGTGCCAGCAGCTCGACGGCGGGGCGCACAGATACGCAGTATTTT	CASSSTAGRTDTQYF
.	TRBV7-9	TRBJ2-3	TRBD2	TGTGCCAGCAGCTTATTGCTAGCGGGAGCGCGAGATACGCAGTATTTT	CASSLLLAGARDTQYF
medium-sized	TRBV6-1	TRBJ1-5	.	TGTGCCAGCAGGGGACTGGACTGGTATCAGCCCCAGCATTTT	CASRGLDWYQPQHF
few	TRBV6-6	TRBJ2-3	TRBD1	TGTGCCAGCAGTTACGGACAGGGGGCAGATACGCAGTATTTT	CASSYGQGADTQYF
few	TRBV7-2	TRBJ2-3	.	TGTGCCAGCAGCCAACGGCTCAATACGCAGTATTTT	CASSQRLNTQYF
few	TRBV7-9	TRBJ2-3	.	TGTGCCAGCAGCTGGACCACAGATACGCAGTATTTT	CASSWTTDTQYF
.	TRBV20-1	TRBJ1-3	.	TGCAGTGCACGAGACAGGCGCGCCTCTGGAAACACCATATATTTT	CSARDRRASGNTIYF
.	TRBV5-1	TRBJ1-1	.	TGCGCCAACAGCGCCGCGCCGGGGGCCGGGAGGAACACTGAAGCTTTCTTT	CANSAAPGAGRNTEAFF
many	TRBV5-1	TRBJ2-3	.	TGCGCCAGCAGCTTGGCCGCAGGGGCAGATACGCAGTATTTT	CASSLAAGADTQYF
many	TRBV20-1	TRBJ1-1	TRBD1	TGCAGTGGAGGACAGGGGATGAACACTGAAGCTTTCTTT	CSGGQGMNTEAFF
.	TRBV30	TRBJ2-1	TRBD2	TGTGCCTGGAGTCGAGGGAGGGCCAGGGAGCAGTTCTTC	CAWSRGRAREQFF
.	TRBV5-1	TRBJ2-5	.	TGCGCCAGCAGCCCCTCAGTCGACGGAGAGACCCAGTACTTC	CASSPSVDGETQYF
once	TRBV3-2	TRBJ2-5	.	TGTGCCAGCAGCCAAGATGGGGACAGGGCGAGGACCCAGTACTTC	CASSQDGDRARTQYF
.	TRBV18	TRBJ2-7	.	TGTGCCAGCTCACTGCGCGGGGGTGCAGGACAGAACTCCTACGAGCGGTACTTC	CASSLRGGAGQNSYERYF
.	TRBV20-1	TRBJ2-7	.	TGCAGTGCTAGGCGGGGACCTGCGGACCACGAGCAGTACTTC	CSARRGPADHEQYF
many	TRBV7-3	TRBJ2-1	TRBD2	TGTGCCAGCAGCCCAATTGGGACTAGCGGCAATGAGCAGTTCTTC	CASSPIGTSGNEQFF
.	TRBV28	TRBJ2-2	.	TGTGCCACATTTCCTATGAACACCGGGGAGCTGTTTTTT	CATFPMNTGELFF
many	TRBV9	TRBJ2-2	TRBD2	TGTGCCAGCAGCTCGCCCGGGAGGGCGAACACCGGGGAGCTGTTTTTT	CASSSPGRANTGELFF
medium-sized	TRBV6-5	TRBJ2-5	TRBD1	TGTGCCAGCAGCCGAAAACCGGGACAGGGAGAGACCCAGTACTTC	CASSRKPGQGETQYF
many	TRBV7-7	TRBJ2-1	TRBD2	TGTGCTAGCAGCTTAGACTGGACTAGCTACAATGAGCAGTTCTTC	CASSLDWTSYNEQFF
few	TRBV6-6	TRBJ1-5	TRBD1	TGTGCCAGCAGTTACACAGGGGGGGCTCTCTATCAGCCCCAGCATTTT	CASSYTGGALYQPQHF
.	TRBV29-1	TRBJ1-2	.	TGCAGCGTTGCCCAGTCGGGGACTTACGGCTACACCTTC	CSVAQSGTYGYTF
many	TRBV4-3	TRBJ1-6	.	TGCGCCAGCAGCCAAGAGGGACGGATCTATAATTCACCCCTCCACTTT	CASSQEGRIYNSPLHF
.	TRBV6-2/TRBV6-3	TRBJ2-7	.	TGTGCCAGCAGTTACGGATACGGGCAGTACTTC	CASSYGYGQYF
few	TRBV20-1	TRBJ2-7	TRBD2	TGCAGTGCTACTATTCTAGCGGGAGTTTCTTACGAGCAGTACTTC	CSATILAGVSYEQYF
few	TRBV24-1	TRBJ2-3	TRBD1	TGTGCCACCAGTGATGACGGACAGGGGGCGCGGATAGATACGCAGTATTTT	CATSDDGQGARIDTQYF
.	TRBV20-1	TRBJ2-1	.	TGCAGTGCTAGTATCAGCGGCCCAGGAAATGAGCAGTTCTTC	CSASISGPGNEQFF
.	TRBV6-6	TRBJ1-1	.	TGTGCCAGCAGTTACGACTCACAGATCACTGAAGCTTTCTTT	CASSYDSQITEAFF
.	TRBV5-1	TRBJ1-6	.	TGCGCCAGCTATCAAGACACCACGGGGTCACCCCTCCACTTT	CASYQDTTGSPLHF
few	TRBV7-8	TRBJ1-2	TRBD1	TGTGCCAGCAGTCACAACAGGGGGCCGGGTGACTATGGCTACACCTTC	CASSHNRGPGDYGYTF
.	TRBV5-5	TRBJ2-1	TRBD2	TGTGCCAGCAGCACAGCAACCGGGACTAGCTTCCCCCGGGAGCAGTTCTTC	CASSTATGTSFPREQFF
.	TRBV29-1	TRBJ2-1	.	TGCAGTGGGCTAGCGATTGATGAGCAGTTCTTC	CSGLAIDEQFF
.	TRBV12-3/TRBV12-4	TRBJ2-4	.	TGTGCCAGCAGCCTCTGGGACGGGTTAGCCAAAAACATTCAGTACTTC	CASSLWDGLAKNIQYF